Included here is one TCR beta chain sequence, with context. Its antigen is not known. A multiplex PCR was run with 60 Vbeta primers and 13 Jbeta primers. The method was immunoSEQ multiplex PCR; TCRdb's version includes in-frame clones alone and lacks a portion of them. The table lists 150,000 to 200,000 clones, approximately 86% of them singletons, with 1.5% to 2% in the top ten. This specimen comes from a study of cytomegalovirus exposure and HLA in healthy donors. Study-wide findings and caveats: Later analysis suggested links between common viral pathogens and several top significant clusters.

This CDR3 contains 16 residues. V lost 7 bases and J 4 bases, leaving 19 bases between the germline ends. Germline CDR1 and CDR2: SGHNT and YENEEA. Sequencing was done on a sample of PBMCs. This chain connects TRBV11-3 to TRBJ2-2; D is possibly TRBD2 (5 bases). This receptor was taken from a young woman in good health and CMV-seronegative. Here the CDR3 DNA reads TGTGCCAGCACCCCTCTTTGGCGCGGAGGCACCGGGGAGCTGTTTTTT. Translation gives CASTPLWRGGTGELFF.